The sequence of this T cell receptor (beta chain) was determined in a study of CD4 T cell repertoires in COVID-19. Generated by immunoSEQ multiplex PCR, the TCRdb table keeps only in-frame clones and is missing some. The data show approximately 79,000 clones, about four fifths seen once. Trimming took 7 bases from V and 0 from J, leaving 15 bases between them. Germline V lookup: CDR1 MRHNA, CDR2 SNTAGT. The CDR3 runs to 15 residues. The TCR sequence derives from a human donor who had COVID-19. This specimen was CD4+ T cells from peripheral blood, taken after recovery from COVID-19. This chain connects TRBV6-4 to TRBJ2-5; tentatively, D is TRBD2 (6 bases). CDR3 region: CASTYGTPYQETQYF. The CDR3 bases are TGTGCCAGCACCTACGGGACTCCGTACCAAGAGACCCAGTACTTC.